One sample yielded the 20 T cell receptor beta chains listed below, sequenced in a study of cytomegalovirus exposure and HLA in healthy donors. PCR involved 60 Vbeta and 13 Jbeta primers. Assay used: immunoSEQ multiplex PCR; TCRdb lists only in-frame clones, some missing. Seen here are about 110,000 clones, 70% observed once, and the top ten hold approximately 11%. Sequenced input: PBMCs. These receptors came from a man between 35 and 55 years old in good health and CMV-seropositive.

The chain uses TRBV27 and TRBJ2-1; D is perhaps TRBD1 (6 bases). CDR1 and CDR2 from the germline V gene are MNHEY and SMNVEV (reference sequence). V dropped 8 bases and J dropped 8 bases, with 25 bases sitting between them. This CDR3 is built from 16 residues. CDR3 nucleotide sequence: TGTGCCAGCCAACACTGGGGGCCCCAGGGGATCGATGAGCAGTTCTTC. Amino acids: CASQHWGPQGIDEQFF.

This chain uses TRBV7-3 with TRBJ2-3; 11 bases are a match to TRBD1. After removal of 2 bases from V and 4 bases from J, the junction contained 14 bases not matched to a gene. This CDR3 has 19 residues. Germline values: CDR1 SGHTA, CDR2 FQGTGA. DNA of the CDR3: TGTGCCAGCAGCTTACGGGGACAGGGGGTGCCAGTACCGGCAGATACGCAGTATTTT. As protein: CASSLRGQGVPVPADTQYF.

The sample holds a few counts of this clone. The chain joins TRBV5-1 to TRBJ1-5; TRBD1 matches at 10 bases. J lost 5 bases, V lost 7 bases, and 3 bases had no gene match. The CDR3 runs 13 residues. CDR1 is SGHRS and CDR2 is YFSETQ in the germline V gene. CDR3 nucleotides: TGCGCCAGCCGACAGGGGGCGGATCAGCCCCAGCATTTT. This encodes CASRQGADQPQHF.

The gene calls are TRBV27 and TRBJ1-2, with 9 bases aligning to TRBD1. CDR3 length: 14 residues. J lost 4 bases, V lost 6 bases, and 6 bases had no gene match. Germline values: CDR1 MNHEY, CDR2 SMNVEV (reference sequence). The CDR3 DNA sequence: TGTGCCAGCAGGGAACCGACAGGGGGCTATGGCTACACCTTC. It codes for CASREPTGGYGYTF.

J is TRBJ1-4 and V is TRBV10-3, with TRBD1 identical over 10 bases. The CDR3 is 13 residues long. V dropped 10 bases and J dropped 7; count of bases not matched to a gene: 6. CDR1 and CDR2 from the germline V gene are ENHRY and SYGVKD. CDR3 DNA: TGTGCCACCACGGACAGGGGGGGTGAAAAACTGTTTTTT. Protein sequence: CATTDRGGEKLFF.

This clone was recorded only once. The chain is built from TRBV7-8 and TRBJ1-6, with a tentative D call TRBD1 (5 bases). The CDR3 runs 14 residues. V was cut by 1 base and J by 10 bases, with 11 bases left in between. Germline V gene data show CDR1 as SGHVS and CDR2 as FQNEAQ. CDR3 nucleotides: TGTGCCAGCAGCTTAGGGGGCCAGGGATCACCCCTCCACTTT. The encoded protein is CASSLGGQGSPLHF. Together with reference TRBV7-8 and TRBJ1-6, the CDR3 gives the full variable domain: GAGVSQSPRYKVAKRGQDVALRCDPISGHVSLFWYQQALGQGPEFLTYFQNEAQLDKSGLPSDRFFAERPEGSVSTLKIQRTQQEDSAVYLCASSLGGQGSPLHFGNGTRLTVT.

V and J are TRBV6-6 and TRBJ2-5; TRBD2 is a possible D gene (5 bases). CDR1 and CDR2 (germline): MNHNY, SVGAGI (reference sequence). This CDR3 region has 13 residues. V lost 4 bases, J lost 5 bases, and 11 bases lay in between. This chain's CDR3 is CASSSTPGETQYF. The CDR3 nucleotides are TGTGCCAGCAGTTCCACCCCGGGGGAGACCCAGTACTTC.

J is TRBJ2-7 and V is TRBV4-1, with TRBD1 identical over 10 bases. Germline lookup yields CDR1 MGHRA and CDR2 YSYEKL. The CDR3 totals 15 residues. The ends lost 5 bases at V and 0 bases at J; junction bases unmatched: 4. The CDR3 is CASSTGTGVSYEQYF. DNA for the CDR3: TGCGCCAGCAGCACCGGGACAGGGGTCTCCTACGAGCAGTACTTC.

V usage is TRBV10-2 and J usage is TRBJ1-5; D perhaps matches TRBD1 (6 bases). The CDR3 covers 14 residues. The germline V and J ends were trimmed by 4 bases and 6 bases, with 13 bases remaining between them. Germline V CDR1 and CDR2: WSHSY, SAAADI. CDR3 residues: CASSVGRGGQPQHF. Written as DNA, the CDR3 is TGCGCCAGCAGTGTTGGGAGAGGGGGTCAGCCCCAGCATTTT.

The chain combines TRBV4-3 with TRBJ1-2; 7 bases line up with TRBD1. The CDR3 is made up of 19 amino acids. After removal of 0 bases from V and 2 bases from J, the junction contained 15 bases not matched to a gene. Germline V gives CDR1 LGHNA, CDR2 YSLEER. The CDR3 sequence is CASSQELDRGGRANYGYTF. CDR3 in DNA: TGCGCCAGCAGCCAAGAGCTAGACAGAGGGGGCAGGGCGAACTATGGCTACACCTTC.

The chain combines TRBV2 with TRBJ2-7, with TRBD1 matching 10 bases. Germline lookup yields CDR1 SNHLY and CDR2 FYNNEI. V was pared by 8 bases and J by 3 bases, with 4 bases of the junction left unmatched. The CDR3 spans 13 residues. CDR3 coding DNA: TGTGCCAGCGGCCGGGACAGGGGCTACGAGCAGTACTTC. Protein sequence: CASGRDRGYEQYF.

The J gene is TRBJ1-1, the V gene TRBV19, with TRBD1 as a possible D gene (5 bases). Germline CDR1 LNHDA, CDR2 SQIVND (reference sequence). Deletions cut 6 bases from V and 11 bases from J, with 16 bases between. The CDR3 has 12 amino acids. DNA for the CDR3: TGTGCCAGTAGGTTTAGGAGGGGCCGGGCTTTCTTT. Translated: CASRFRRGRAFF. Filled out from reference TRBV19 and TRBJ1-1, the complete variable domain reads DGGITQSPKYLFRKEGQNVTLSCEQNLNHDAMYWYRQDPGQGLRLIYYSQIVNDFQKGDIAEGYSVSREKKESFPLTVTSAQKNPTAFYLCASRFRRGRAFFGQGTRLTVV.

This clone was counted only a few times. The chain links TRBV4-2 to TRBJ1-2, with 10 bases fitting TRBD1. J was trimmed by 5 bases and V by 0 bases; bases with no gene match: 3. The germline CDR1 and CDR2 sequences are LGHNA and YNFKEQ. The CDR3 has 15 amino acids. CDR3 bases: TGTGCCAGCAGCCAAGAGACAGGGGGCGGTTATGGCTACACCTTC. Translation gives CASSQETGGGYGYTF.

The chain has TRBV6-1 and TRBJ1-2, with D possibly matching TRBD1 (6 bases). Between the trimmed V and J ends, which lost 1 base and 7 bases, there was a span of 10 bases. Per germline, CDR1 MNHNS and CDR2 SASEGT. There are 13 residues in the CDR3. The CDR3 DNA reads TGTGCCAGCAGTGAAGGGGGGGGCGGTGGCTACACCTTC. Its translation is CASSEGGGGGYTF.

The chain links TRBV27 to TRBJ1-1, with D unresolved. The V gene lost 4 bases and the J gene lost 4 bases, with 13 bases spanning the gap. Germline loops: CDR1 MNHEY, CDR2 SMNVEV (reference sequence). CDR3 length: 14 amino acids. The CDR3 nucleotides read TGTGCCAGCAGTTCAAATACAGAAGGCACTGAAGCTTTCTTT. It specifies CASSSNTEGTEAFF.

This chain joins TRBV25-1 and TRBJ2-1, with D tentatively TRBD1 (5 bases). This CDR3 is built from 15 residues. Trimming took 7 bases from V and 4 from J, leaving 17 bases between them. Looked up from germline, CDR1 is MGHDK and CDR2 is SYGVNS. CDR3: CASIQGNPKYNEQFF. CDR3 nucleotides: TGTGCCAGCATTCAGGGTAACCCGAAATACAATGAGCAGTTCTTC.

V gene TRBV5-1 combines with J gene TRBJ2-2, with D possibly TRBD1 on 6 matching bases. CDR1 is SGHRS, CDR2 YFSETQ, per germline. The V gene lost 2 bases and the J gene lost 6 bases, with 8 bases spanning the gap. This CDR3 spans 13 amino acids. This CDR3 is CASSLTGSGELFF. CDR3 bases: TGCGCCAGCAGCTTAACAGGGTCCGGGGAGCTGTTTTTT.

Details on this clone: Other nucleotide sequences in the sample specify the same CDR3. The chain uses TRBV10-1 and TRBJ1-1, with 7 bases fitting TRBD1. J gave up 3 bases and V 0 bases, and 4 bases lay outside the gene matches. The CDR3 extends over 15 amino acids. Germline values: CDR1 WNHNN, CDR2 SYGVQD (reference sequence). The CDR3 loop reads CASSESRQGDTEAFF. The CDR3 DNA follows: TGCGCCAGCAGTGAGTCTAGGCAGGGGGACACTGAAGCTTTCTTT.

This clone was seen only a few times. One junction end disagrees with the germline gene, perhaps due to a read error. The chain carries TRBV7-7 and TRBJ2-5; 7 bases fit TRBD2. The length of the CDR3 is 15 residues. Germline V gene lookup returns CDR1 SSHAT and CDR2 FNYEAQ (reference sequence). CDR3 residues: CASSPGGGFQETQYF. As DNA, the CDR3 is TGTGCTAGCAGCCCGGGGGGAGGTTTCCAAGAGACCCAGTACTTC.

This clone has more than one count but fewer than ten. The genes are TRBV5-1 and TRBJ2-7; 7 nucleotides match TRBD1. Germline loops: CDR1 SGHRS, CDR2 YFSETQ. Germline trimming cut 3 bases from V and 6 bases from J; bases unmatched to any gene: 3. There are 12 residues in the CDR3. CDR3 residues: CASSSTGTEQYF. CDR3 DNA sequence: TGCGCCAGCAGCTCGACAGGGACCGAGCAGTACTTC.